Below, 20 T cell receptor beta chains from the same sample are listed, as sequenced in a study of blood T cell repertoires in COVID-19. Sequencing was performed with immunoSEQ multiplex PCR; in TCRdb, only in-frame clones are kept and a portion is missing. This sample has about 150,000 clones; 78% occur once, and the top ten carry around 1.7%. Sequencing used peripheral blood. These receptor sequences come from a man of 80 years or more with acute or convalescent COVID-19.

This clone occurred many times. The chain links TRBV7-9 to TRBJ1-2; a weak D match, TRBD1 (5 bases). Trimming removed 11 bases from V and 7 bases from J, with 17 bases in between. The CDR3 contains 12 residues. CDR1 and CDR2 from the germline V gene are SEHNR and FQNEAQ (reference sequence). The CDR3 here is CAGGGVGVGYTF. CDR3 bases: TGTGCCGGAGGCGGGGTAGGGGTTGGCTACACCTTC.

V is TRBV19 and J is TRBJ2-7, with TRBD1 identical over 9 bases. With 4 bases clipped from V and 4 bases from J, the junction kept 2 bases outside the gene matches. Germline V gives CDR1 LNHDA, CDR2 SQIVND (reference sequence). The CDR3 sequence is 13 residues long. CDR3 residues: CASSKGTGYEQYV. CDR3 DNA: TGTGCCAGTAGTAAGGGGACAGGGTACGAGCAGTACGTC.

The chain couples TRBV7-2 to TRBJ1-4; 7 bases match TRBD1. This CDR3 spans 15 amino acids. V gave up 5 bases and J gave up 8 bases; unmatched junction bases: 11. Germline assignment: CDR1 SGHTA and CDR2 FQGNSA. CDR3 region: CASSADRAWGEKLFF. In DNA, the CDR3 is TGTGCCAGCAGCGCAGACAGGGCCTGGGGGGAAAAACTGTTTTTT.

The rearrangement uses TRBV5-1 and TRBJ2-1; 7 nucleotides line up with TRBD2. Germline V lookup: CDR1 SGHRS, CDR2 YFSETQ. V lost 6 bases to trimming and J lost 2 bases; unmatched junction nucleotides: 8. The CDR3 length is 15 residues. The CDR3 coding sequence is TGCGCCAGCACAGTAACTAGCGATACCTACAATGAGCAGTTCTTC. Encoded protein: CASTVTSDTYNEQFF.

The chain is built from TRBV4-3 and TRBJ1-2; no definite D call. The germline gives CDR1 LGHNA, CDR2 YSLEER. This CDR3 contains 15 residues. V was trimmed by 0 bases and J by 5 bases, leaving 13 bases between them. This CDR3 reads CASSQDQSAAYGYTF. The CDR3 nucleotides read TGCGCCAGCAGCCAAGATCAGTCGGCGGCATATGGCTACACCTTC.

The rearrangement joins TRBV29-1 to TRBJ2-1; tentatively, D is TRBD2 (7 bases). The CDR3 is 14 residues long. The germline V gene encodes CDR1 SQVTM and CDR2 ANQGSEA. The V end was cut by 6 bases, the J end by 5 bases, with 17 bases between. CDR3 DNA sequence: TGCAGCGTCCGCCCGGGGGGCCGGGACAATGAGCAGTTCTTC. Its protein is CSVRPGGRDNEQFF.

V is TRBV11-2 and J is TRBJ2-3, with TRBD1 matching 8 bases. Per the germline V gene, CDR1 is SGHAT and CDR2 is FQNNGV. There are 15 residues in the CDR3. The V and J ends lost 4 bases and 3 bases, in that order; junction bases with no gene match: 6. The CDR3 DNA follows: TGTGCCAGCAGCTCACAAGGGACAGGAACAGATACGCAGTATTTT. This sequence encodes CASSSQGTGTDTQYF.

At least ten counts were recorded for this clone. The gene calls are TRBV29-1 and TRBJ1-1; TRBD1 aligns across 10 bases. Germline V CDR1 and CDR2: SQVTM, ANQGSEA. CDR3 size: 12 residues. V trimming: 6 bases; J trimming: 7 bases; junction bases outside the gene matches: 5. The CDR3 DNA follows: TGCAGCGTATCGACAGGGGGCCTTGAAGCTTTCTTT. It codes for CSVSTGGLEAFF.

The chain carries TRBV19 and TRBJ2-2; no clear D gene. The CDR3 length is 15 residues. Germline V gives CDR1 LNHDA, CDR2 SQIVND (reference sequence). The V end was cut by 5 bases, the J end by 4 bases, with 14 bases between. The CDR3 reads CASSPSRQATGELFF. The CDR3 bases are TGTGCCAGTAGTCCAAGTAGGCAGGCCACCGGGGAGCTGTTTTTT. Combining the CDR3 with reference TRBV19 and TRBJ2-2 gives the whole variable domain DGGITQSPKYLFRKEGQNVTLSCEQNLNHDAMYWYRQDPGQGLRLIYYSQIVNDFQKGDIAEGYSVSREKKESFPLTVTSAQKNPTAFYLCASSPSRQATGELFFGEGSRLTVL.

The sample holds a few counts of this clone. J is TRBJ2-2 and V is TRBV3-1 (or the pseudogene TRBV3-2); 7 positions agree with TRBD1. The CDR3 length is 15 residues. Germline V gene lookup returns CDR1 LGHDT and CDR2 YNNKEL (reference sequence). V was clipped by 7 bases and J by 6 bases; unmatched bases: 11. The CDR3, as DNA: TGTGCCAGCACCGAGGGGTCAGGGACAGCCGGGGAGCTGTTTTTT. Its protein is CASTEGSGTAGELFF.

V usage is TRBV9 and J usage is TRBJ2-3, with D perhaps matching TRBD2 (5 bases). This CDR3 contains 15 residues. The germline CDR1 and CDR2 sequences are SGDLS and YYNGEE. Trimming took off 3 bases at V and 2 bases at J, with 13 bases between the two ends. CDR3 in DNA: TGTGCCAGCAGCGCGGGGAGCATCCTCACAGATACGCAGTATTTT. Amino acid sequence: CASSAGSILTDTQYF.

The V call is TRBV6-5, the J call TRBJ1-5; D is ambiguous. Germline CDR1 is MNHEY and CDR2 is SVGAGI. V lost 6 bases and J 2 bases, leaving 8 bases between the germline ends. The CDR3 totals 13 residues. CDR3 region: CASRRDGNQPQHF. The DNA for the CDR3 is TGTGCCAGCAGGCGGGATGGCAATCAGCCCCAGCATTTT.

This clone was detected only a few times. The genes are TRBV4-2 and TRBJ1-5, with D unclear. The ends were cut back, 1 base at V and 1 base at J, with 5 bases in the middle. The CDR3 totals 14 residues. CDR1 and CDR2 from the germline V gene are LGHNA and YNFKEQ. As DNA, the CDR3 is TGTGCCAGCAGCCAAGGGCAAAGCAATCAGCCCCAGCATTTT. It encodes CASSQGQSNQPQHF.

The rearrangement uses TRBV19 and TRBJ1-5; 8 bases map to TRBD1. V lost 6 bases to trimming and J lost 4 bases; unmatched junction nucleotides: 11. Germline CDR1 is LNHDA and CDR2 is SQIVND (reference sequence). This CDR3 region has 16 residues. The CDR3 nucleotides are TGTGCCAGTAGCCCAACCTCAGGGGGCGAAAATCAGCCCCAGCATTTT. As protein: CASSPTSGGENQPQHF. Looking up the rest from reference TRBV19 and TRBJ1-5 gives the full variable domain: DGGITQSPKYLFRKEGQNVTLSCEQNLNHDAMYWYRQDPGQGLRLIYYSQIVNDFQKGDIAEGYSVSREKKESFPLTVTSAQKNPTAFYLCASSPTSGGENQPQHFGDGTRLSIL.

This chain's CDR3 is CASSSGLAGGYNEQFF. The CDR3 DNA reads as TGTGCCAGCAGCTCCGGACTAGCGGGGGGATACAATGAGCAGTTCTTC. This chain joins TRBV5-4 and TRBJ2-1, with TRBD2 matching over 14 bases. Trimming cost V 3 bases and J 4 bases; bases outside gene matches: 3. Germline V gene sequence: CDR1 SGHNT, CDR2 YYREEE (reference sequence). The CDR3 contains 16 residues.

J is TRBJ2-6 and V is TRBV19, with D unresolved. The length of the CDR3 is 15 residues. Trimming pared 3 bases from V and 2 bases from J, leaving 8 bases between. Germline loops: CDR1 LNHDA, CDR2 SQIVND (reference sequence). CDR3 sequence reads: CASSMIGTGANVLTF. The CDR3 DNA reads as TGTGCCAGTAGTATGATCGGTACTGGGGCCAACGTCCTGACTTTC.

The chain is built from TRBV19 and TRBJ2-5, with 12 bases aligning to TRBD1. Germline lookup yields CDR1 LNHDA and CDR2 SQIVND (reference sequence). V dropped 4 bases and J dropped 5; count of bases not matched to a gene: 8. There are 16 residues in the CDR3. CDR3 bases: TGTGCCAGTAGTACGTCCGGGACAGGGGGCTGGGAGACCCAGTACTTC. This sequence encodes CASSTSGTGGWETQYF.

The chain employs TRBV15 and TRBJ2-4, with TRBD2 identical over 7 bases. This CDR3 region has 17 residues. Germline loops: CDR1 LNHNV, CDR2 YYDKDF (reference sequence). V was pared by 0 bases and J by 0 bases, with 5 bases of the junction left unmatched. The CDR3, as DNA: TGTGCCACCAGCAGAGATGCGGGCGGGGGAGCCAAAAACATTCAGTACTTC. It codes for CATSRDAGGGAKNIQYF.

The rearrangement uses TRBV6-5 and TRBJ1-6, with 7 bases identical to TRBD1. J lost 9 bases, V lost 10 bases, and 12 bases had no gene match. CDR3 size: 14 residues. Germline V gene data show CDR1 as MNHEY and CDR2 as SVGAGI. CDR3 loop: CATNGGGAGSPLHF. The CDR3 DNA sequence: TGTGCCACTAATGGAGGGGGCGCGGGTTCACCCCTCCACTTT.

The V call is TRBV7-2, the J call TRBJ2-2, with TRBD2 matching 8 bases. From germline, CDR1 is SGHTA and CDR2 FQGNSA. Losses at the gene ends were 1 base for V and 0 bases for J; bases not matched to a gene: 4. This CDR3 is built from 17 residues. This CDR3 is CASSLVPGLANTGELFF. CDR3 DNA sequence: TGTGCCAGCAGCTTAGTCCCGGGACTAGCGAACACCGGGGAGCTGTTTTTT. The full variable domain, rest sourced from reference TRBV7-2 and TRBJ2-2, is GAGVSQSPSNKVTEKGKDVELRCDPISGHTALYWYRQSLGQGLEFLIYFQGNSAPDKSGLPSDRFSAERTGGSVSTLTIQRTQQEDSAVYLCASSLVPGLANTGELFFGEGSRLTVL.